A single sample gave rise to the 12 T cell receptor beta chains below, sequenced in a study of blood T cell repertoires in COVID-19. Some clones are missing from TCRdb's copy, which holds only in-frame ones; the method was immunoSEQ multiplex PCR. The sample carries some 110,000 clones, roughly nine tenths recorded once. Sequencing was carried out using peripheral blood. The receptors originated from a human donor in a cohort sampled during active COVID-19.

The rearrangement links TRBV6-5 to TRBJ2-1, with TRBD2 as a possible D gene (7 bases). The CDR3 contains 14 residues. Trimming shortened V by 5 bases and J by 9 bases, and 17 bases separated the two germline ends. From germline, CDR1 is MNHEY and CDR2 SVGAGI. This chain's CDR3 is CASSPGQRDIEQFF. Written as DNA, the CDR3 is TGTGCCAGCAGTCCCGGACAGCGGGACATTGAGCAGTTCTTC.

CDR3 residues: CASSLLAFLCFF. In DNA form, the CDR3 reads TGTGCCAGCAGTTTGTTGGCTTTCCTGTGTTTCTTC. The chain joins TRBV27 to TRBJ2-1; D is ambiguous. V was pared by 3 bases and J by 16 bases, with 16 bases between. The germline V gene has CDR1 MNHEY and CDR2 SMNVEV (reference sequence). The CDR3 sequence is 12 residues long.

V gene TRBV28 combines with J gene TRBJ2-7; 9 nucleotides match TRBD2. Germline V gene lookup returns CDR1 MDHEN and CDR2 SYDVKM. V was clipped by 4 bases and J by 7 bases; unmatched bases: 14. This CDR3 has 16 amino acids. CDR3 nucleotides: TGTGCCAGCAGTTCCCGCCGCGGGGGGGCCCGGGGTGAGCAGTACTTC. The encoded protein is CASSSRRGGARGEQYF.

This clone was counted a single time. The same CDR3 also results from other DNA sequences found in this sample. The chain couples TRBV28 to TRBJ2-1, with D perhaps matching TRBD2 (6 bases). Germline V gene sequence: CDR1 MDHEN, CDR2 SYDVKM. V was cut by 2 bases and J by 10 bases, with 6 bases left in between. The CDR3 covers 11 residues. The CDR3 coding sequence is TGTGCCAGCAGTTTAGGAGGGGAGCAGTTCTTC. It codes for CASSLGGEQFF.

The chain combines TRBV7-3 with TRBJ2-1; 9 bases are a match to TRBD2. Unmatched junction bases numbered 16, after V lost 3 bases and J lost 7 bases. The germline gives CDR1 SGHTA, CDR2 FQGTGA. The length of the CDR3 is 18 residues. The CDR3: CASSLIGVAGGTRNEQFF. The CDR3 DNA reads TGTGCCAGCAGCTTGATTGGTGTGGCGGGAGGGACCAGAAATGAGCAGTTCTTC.

V gene TRBV6-6 combines with J gene TRBJ1-5; D unclear. Germline CDR1 and CDR2: MNHNY and SVGAGI (reference sequence). Trimming left V 4 bases short and J 0 bases short, with 7 bases between. The CDR3 has 14 amino acids. The CDR3 DNA reads as TGTGCCAGCAGTTCAGACAATAGCAATCAGCCCCAGCATTTT. Amino acid sequence: CASSSDNSNQPQHF.

This rearrangement joins TRBV5-4 to TRBJ2-7; 12 nucleotides align to TRBD1. After removal of 5 bases from V and 4 bases from J, the junction contained 10 bases not matched to a gene. The CDR3 covers 16 residues. Germline V gene sequence: CDR1 SGHNT, CDR2 YYREEE (reference sequence). DNA for the CDR3: TGTGCCAGCAGGCCGGCCGGGACAGGGGGCTTGTACGAGCAGTACTTC. Its translation is CASRPAGTGGLYEQYF.

The J gene is TRBJ1-2, the V gene TRBV28; D ambiguous. Trimming left V 6 bases short and J 5 bases short, with 22 bases between. The germline gives CDR1 MDHEN, CDR2 SYDVKM. The CDR3 totals 16 residues. CDR3 region: CASSSLDRDGLYGYTF. The CDR3 region has the DNA TGTGCCAGCAGCTCACTCGATAGAGACGGACTTTATGGCTACACCTTC.

This chain links TRBV7-9 with TRBJ1-6; unclear D gene. Between the trimmed V and J ends, which lost 7 bases and 3 bases, there was a span of 13 bases. The germline V gene encodes CDR1 SEHNR and CDR2 FQNEAQ (reference sequence). The CDR3 loop spans 15 amino acids. The CDR3 DNA reads as TGTGCCAGCACTAAAGGCGGTGGCTATAATTCACCCCTCCACTTT. Protein sequence: CASTKGGGYNSPLHF.

The chain carries TRBV6-5 and TRBJ2-1; 8 nucleotides align to TRBD2. The CDR3 is 13 amino acids. Germline loops: CDR1 MNHEY, CDR2 SVGAGI. The trim removed 7 bases at V and 10 bases at J, leaving 9 bases unmatched. CDR3 loop: CASNDGGAQEQFF. The CDR3 bases are TGTGCCAGCAACGACGGGGGGGCTCAGGAGCAGTTCTTC.

CDR3 sequence (DNA): TGTGCCAGCAGCTTCTTACGACTAGTAGCTGAGCAGTTCTTC. Protein product: CASSFLRLVAEQFF. V is TRBV7-8 and J is TRBJ2-1; D is perhaps TRBD2 (6 bases). With 3 bases removed from V and 9 bases from J, the gap between germline ends came to 15 bases. Germline CDR1 and CDR2: SGHVS and FQNEAQ. The CDR3 is 14 amino acids.

V and J are TRBV6-4 and TRBJ2-1; tentatively, D is TRBD2 (6 bases). Per the germline V gene, CDR1 is MRHNA and CDR2 is SNTAGT. Trimming stripped 2 bases from V and 3 bases from J, with 11 bases between. The CDR3 loop spans 15 amino acids. The CDR3 nucleotides are TGTGCCAGCAGTGACCCCAAGGGACTCTACAATGAGCAGTTCTTC. It encodes CASSDPKGLYNEQFF.